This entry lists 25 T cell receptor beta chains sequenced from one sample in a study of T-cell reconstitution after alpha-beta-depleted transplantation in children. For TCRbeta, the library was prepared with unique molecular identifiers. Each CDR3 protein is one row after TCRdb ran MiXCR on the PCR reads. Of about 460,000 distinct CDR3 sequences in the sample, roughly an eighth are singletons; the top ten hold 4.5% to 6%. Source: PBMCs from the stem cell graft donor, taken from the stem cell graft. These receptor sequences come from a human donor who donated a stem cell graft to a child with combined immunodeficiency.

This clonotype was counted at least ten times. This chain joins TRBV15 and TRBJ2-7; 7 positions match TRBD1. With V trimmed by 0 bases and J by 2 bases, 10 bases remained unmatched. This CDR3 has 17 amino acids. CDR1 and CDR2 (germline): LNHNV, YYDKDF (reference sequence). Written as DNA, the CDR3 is TGTGCCACCAGCAGAGATTTGGGCAGGGGGTACACCTACGAGCAGTACTTC. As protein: CATSRDLGRGYTYEQYF.

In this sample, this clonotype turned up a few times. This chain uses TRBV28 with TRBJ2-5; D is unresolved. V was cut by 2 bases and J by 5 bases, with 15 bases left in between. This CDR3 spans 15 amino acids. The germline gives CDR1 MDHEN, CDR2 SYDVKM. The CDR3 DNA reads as TGTGCCAGCAGTTTAGCGCAGGCCCTCGGGGAGACCCAGTACTTC. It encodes CASSLAQALGETQYF.

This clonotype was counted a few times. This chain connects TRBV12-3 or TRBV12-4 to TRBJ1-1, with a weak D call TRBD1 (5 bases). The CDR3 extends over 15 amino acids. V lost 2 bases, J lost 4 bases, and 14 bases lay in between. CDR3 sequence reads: CASSLRRGGGTEAFF. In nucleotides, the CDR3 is TGTGCCAGCAGTTTAAGGAGGGGTGGTGGCACTGAAGCTTTCTTT.

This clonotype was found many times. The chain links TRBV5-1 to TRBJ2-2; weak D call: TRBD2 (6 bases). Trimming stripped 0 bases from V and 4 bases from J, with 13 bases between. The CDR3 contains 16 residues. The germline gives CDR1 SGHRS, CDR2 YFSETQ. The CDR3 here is CASSLAFGSSTGELFF. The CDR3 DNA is TGCGCCAGCAGCTTGGCTTTCGGGAGTAGCACCGGGGAGCTGTTTTTT.

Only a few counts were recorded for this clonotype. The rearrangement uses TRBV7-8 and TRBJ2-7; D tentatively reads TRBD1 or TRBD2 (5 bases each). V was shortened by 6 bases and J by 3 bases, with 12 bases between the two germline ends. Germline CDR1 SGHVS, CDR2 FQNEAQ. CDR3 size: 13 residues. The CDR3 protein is CASRRGVDYEQYF. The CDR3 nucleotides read TGTGCCAGCAGGCGAGGGGTTGACTACGAGCAGTACTTC.

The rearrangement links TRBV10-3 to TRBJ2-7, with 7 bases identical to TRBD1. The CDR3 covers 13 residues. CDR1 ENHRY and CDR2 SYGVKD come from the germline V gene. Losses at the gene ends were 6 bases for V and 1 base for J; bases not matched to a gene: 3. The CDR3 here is CAISLGQSYEQYF. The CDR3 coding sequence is TGTGCCATCAGCCTGGGACAGTCCTACGAGCAGTACTTC.

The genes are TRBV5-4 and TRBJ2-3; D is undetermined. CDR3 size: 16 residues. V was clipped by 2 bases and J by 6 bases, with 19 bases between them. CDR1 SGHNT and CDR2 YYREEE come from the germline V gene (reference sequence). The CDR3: CASSFGPSRFVDTQYF. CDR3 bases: TGTGCCAGCAGCTTTGGACCAAGTCGGTTCGTGGATACGCAGTATTTT.

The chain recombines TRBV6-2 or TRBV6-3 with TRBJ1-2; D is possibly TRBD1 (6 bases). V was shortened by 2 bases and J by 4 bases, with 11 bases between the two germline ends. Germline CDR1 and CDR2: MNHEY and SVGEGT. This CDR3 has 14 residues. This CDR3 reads CASSYGGFSYGYTF. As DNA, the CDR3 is TGTGCCAGCAGTTACGGGGGCTTTTCCTATGGCTACACCTTC.

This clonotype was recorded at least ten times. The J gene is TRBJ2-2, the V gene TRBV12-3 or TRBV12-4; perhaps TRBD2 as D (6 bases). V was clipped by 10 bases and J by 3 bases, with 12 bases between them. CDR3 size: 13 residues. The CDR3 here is CAIPEGDTGELFF. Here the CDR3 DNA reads TGTGCCATCCCGGAGGGCGACACCGGGGAGCTGTTTTTT.

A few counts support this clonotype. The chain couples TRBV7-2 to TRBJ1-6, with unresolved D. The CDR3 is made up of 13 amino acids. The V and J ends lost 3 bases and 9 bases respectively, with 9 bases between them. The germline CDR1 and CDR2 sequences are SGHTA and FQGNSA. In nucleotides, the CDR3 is TGTGCCAGCAGCTTGGGCGTAACTTCACCCCTCCACTTT. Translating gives CASSLGVTSPLHF.

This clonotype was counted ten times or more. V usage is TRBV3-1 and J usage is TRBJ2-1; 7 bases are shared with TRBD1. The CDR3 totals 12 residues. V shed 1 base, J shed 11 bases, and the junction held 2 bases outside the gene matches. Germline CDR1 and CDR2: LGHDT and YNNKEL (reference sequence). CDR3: CASSQGDSQQFF. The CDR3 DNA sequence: TGTGCCAGCAGCCAAGGGGACAGCCAGCAGTTCTTC.

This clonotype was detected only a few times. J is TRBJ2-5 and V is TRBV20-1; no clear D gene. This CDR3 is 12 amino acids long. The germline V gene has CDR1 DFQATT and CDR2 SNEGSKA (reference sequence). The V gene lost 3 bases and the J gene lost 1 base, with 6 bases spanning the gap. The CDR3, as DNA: TGCAGTGCTAGTGACGGCCAAGAGACCCAGTACTTC. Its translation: CSASDGQETQYF.

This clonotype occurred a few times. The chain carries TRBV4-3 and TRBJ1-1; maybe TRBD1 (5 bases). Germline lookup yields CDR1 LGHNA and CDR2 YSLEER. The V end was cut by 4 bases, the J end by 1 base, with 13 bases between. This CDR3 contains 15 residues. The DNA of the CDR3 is TGCGCCAGCAGCCTCCTCGGGACGGGGAACACTGAAGCTTTCTTT. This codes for CASSLLGTGNTEAFF.

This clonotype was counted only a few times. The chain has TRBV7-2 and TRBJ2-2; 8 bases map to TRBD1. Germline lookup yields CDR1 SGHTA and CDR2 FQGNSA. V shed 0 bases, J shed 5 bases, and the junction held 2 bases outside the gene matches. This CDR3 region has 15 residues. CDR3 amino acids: CASSLAHRGTGELFF. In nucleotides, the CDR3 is TGTGCCAGCAGCTTAGCGCACAGGGGGACCGGGGAGCTGTTTTTT.

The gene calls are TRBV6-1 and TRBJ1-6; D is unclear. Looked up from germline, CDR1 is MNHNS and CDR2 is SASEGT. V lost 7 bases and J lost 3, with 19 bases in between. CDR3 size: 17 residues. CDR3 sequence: CASTPSAPSNYNSPLHF. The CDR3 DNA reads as TGTGCCAGCACCCCCTCGGCCCCTTCGAACTATAATTCACCCCTCCACTTT.

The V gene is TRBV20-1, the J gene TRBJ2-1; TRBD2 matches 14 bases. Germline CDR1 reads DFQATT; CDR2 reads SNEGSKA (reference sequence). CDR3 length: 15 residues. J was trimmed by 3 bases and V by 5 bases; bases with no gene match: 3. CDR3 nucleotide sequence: TGCAGTGCTCCGGGACTAGCGGGAGACTACAATGAGCAGTTCTTC. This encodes CSAPGLAGDYNEQFF.

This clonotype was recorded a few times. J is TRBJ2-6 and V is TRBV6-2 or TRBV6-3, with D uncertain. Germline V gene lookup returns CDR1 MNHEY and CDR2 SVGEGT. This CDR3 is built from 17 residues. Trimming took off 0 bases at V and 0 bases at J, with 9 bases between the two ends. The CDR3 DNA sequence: TGTGCCAGCAGTTACTCGGTGTGGGACTCTGGGGCCAACGTCCTGACTTTC. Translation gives CASSYSVWDSGANVLTF.

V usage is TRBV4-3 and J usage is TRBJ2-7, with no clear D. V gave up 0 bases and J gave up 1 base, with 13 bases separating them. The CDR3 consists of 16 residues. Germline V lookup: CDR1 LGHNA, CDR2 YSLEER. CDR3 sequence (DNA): TGCGCCAGCAGCCAAGAATACAACGCGTTTTCCTACGAGCAGTACTTC. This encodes CASSQEYNAFSYEQYF.

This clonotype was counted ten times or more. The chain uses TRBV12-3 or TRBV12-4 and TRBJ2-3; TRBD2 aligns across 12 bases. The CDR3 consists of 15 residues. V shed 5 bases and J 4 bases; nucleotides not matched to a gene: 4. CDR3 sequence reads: CASSPLAGGPDTQYF. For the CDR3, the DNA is TGTGCCAGCAGTCCACTAGCGGGAGGACCAGATACGCAGTATTTT.

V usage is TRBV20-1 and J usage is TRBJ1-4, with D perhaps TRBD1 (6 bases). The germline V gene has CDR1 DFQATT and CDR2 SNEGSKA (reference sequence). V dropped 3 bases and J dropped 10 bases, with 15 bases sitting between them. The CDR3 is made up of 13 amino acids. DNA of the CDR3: TGCAGTGCTAGCCCCACCCAGACAGGAAAACTGTTTTTT. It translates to CSASPTQTGKLFF.

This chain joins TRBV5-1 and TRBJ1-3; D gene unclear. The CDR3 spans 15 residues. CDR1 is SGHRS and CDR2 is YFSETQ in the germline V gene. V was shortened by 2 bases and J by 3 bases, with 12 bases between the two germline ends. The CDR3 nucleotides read TGCGCCAGCAGCTTCTCAGGTTTTTATGGAAACACCATATATTTT. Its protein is CASSFSGFYGNTIYF.

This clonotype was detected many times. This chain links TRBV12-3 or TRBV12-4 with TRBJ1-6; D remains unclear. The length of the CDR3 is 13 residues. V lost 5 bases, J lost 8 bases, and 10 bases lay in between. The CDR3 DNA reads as TGTGCCAGCAGTCCGTTCGTTGATTCACCCCTCCACTTT. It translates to CASSPFVDSPLHF.

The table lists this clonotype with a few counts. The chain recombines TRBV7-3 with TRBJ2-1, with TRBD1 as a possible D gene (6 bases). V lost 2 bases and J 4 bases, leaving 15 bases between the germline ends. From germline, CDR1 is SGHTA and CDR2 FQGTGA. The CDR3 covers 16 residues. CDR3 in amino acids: CASSLLFGTPYNEQFF. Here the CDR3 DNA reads TGTGCCAGCAGCTTATTGTTCGGGACACCTTACAATGAGCAGTTCTTC.

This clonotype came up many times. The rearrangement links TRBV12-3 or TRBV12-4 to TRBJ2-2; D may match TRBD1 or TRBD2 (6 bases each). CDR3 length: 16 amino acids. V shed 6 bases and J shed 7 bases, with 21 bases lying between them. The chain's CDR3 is CASSWGAGGYNGELFF. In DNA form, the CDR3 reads TGTGCCAGCAGCTGGGGGGCTGGGGGTTACAACGGGGAGCTGTTTTTT.

CDR3 bases: TGTGCCAGCAGTTACACCCTGGGCGGGGACGAGCAGTACTTC. As protein: CASSYTLGGDEQYF. The rearrangement links TRBV6-5 to TRBJ2-7; weak D call: TRBD2 (6 bases). The V gene lost 2 bases and the J gene lost 5 bases, with 13 bases spanning the gap. Germline values: CDR1 MNHEY, CDR2 SVGAGI. This CDR3 spans 14 amino acids.